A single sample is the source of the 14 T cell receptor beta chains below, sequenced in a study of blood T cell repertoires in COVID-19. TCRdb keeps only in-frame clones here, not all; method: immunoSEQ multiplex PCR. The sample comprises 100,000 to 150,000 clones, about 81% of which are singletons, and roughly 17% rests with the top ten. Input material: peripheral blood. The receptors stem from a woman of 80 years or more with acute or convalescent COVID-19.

CDR3: CASSLGRKNQPQHF. The DNA for the CDR3 is TGTGCCAGCAGCTTGGGCAGAAAAAATCAGCCCCAGCATTTT. The chain couples TRBV5-6 to TRBJ1-5; D is unclear. Germline V lookup: CDR1 SGHDT, CDR2 YYEEEE. This CDR3 has 14 amino acids. Trimming stripped 0 bases from V and 4 bases from J, with 8 bases between.

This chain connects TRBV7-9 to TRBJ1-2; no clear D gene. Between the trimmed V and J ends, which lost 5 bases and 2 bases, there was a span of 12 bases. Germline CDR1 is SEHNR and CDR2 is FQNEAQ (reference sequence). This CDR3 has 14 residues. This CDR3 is CASSKSGGNYGYTF. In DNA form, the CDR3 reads TGTGCCAGCAGCAAGTCGGGAGGCAACTATGGCTACACCTTC.

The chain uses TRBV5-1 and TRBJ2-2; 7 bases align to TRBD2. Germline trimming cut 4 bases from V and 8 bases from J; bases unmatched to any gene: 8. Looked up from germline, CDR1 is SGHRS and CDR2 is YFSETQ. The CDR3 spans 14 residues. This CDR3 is CASSLQRESGELFF. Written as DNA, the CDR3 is TGCGCCAGCAGCCTTCAGCGGGAATCTGGGGAGCTGTTTTTT.

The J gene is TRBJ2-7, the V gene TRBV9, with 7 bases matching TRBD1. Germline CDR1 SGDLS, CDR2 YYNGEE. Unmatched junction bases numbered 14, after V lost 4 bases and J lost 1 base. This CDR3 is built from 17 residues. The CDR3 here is CASSPPPRQGRSYEQYF. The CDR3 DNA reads TGTGCCAGCAGCCCCCCGCCCAGACAGGGAAGGTCCTACGAGCAGTACTTC. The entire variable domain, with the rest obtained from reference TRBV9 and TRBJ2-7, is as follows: DSGVTQTPKHLITATGQRVTLRCSPRSGDLSVYWYQQSLDQGLQFLIQYYNGEERAKGNILERFSAQQFPDLHSELNLSSLELGDSALYFCASSPPPRQGRSYEQYFGPGTRLTVT.

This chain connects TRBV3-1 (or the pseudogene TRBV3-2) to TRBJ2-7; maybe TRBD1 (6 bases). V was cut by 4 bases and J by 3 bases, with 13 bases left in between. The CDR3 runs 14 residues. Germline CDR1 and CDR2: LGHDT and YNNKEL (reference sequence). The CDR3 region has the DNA TGTGCCAGCAGCCCCCGGACAGCGCGCTACGAGCAGTACTTC. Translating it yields CASSPRTARYEQYF.

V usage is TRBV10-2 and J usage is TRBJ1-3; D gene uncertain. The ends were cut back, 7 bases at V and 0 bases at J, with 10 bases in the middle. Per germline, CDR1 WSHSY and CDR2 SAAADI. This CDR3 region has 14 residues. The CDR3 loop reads CASMIDPSGNTIYF. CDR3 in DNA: TGCGCCAGCATGATAGATCCCTCTGGAAACACCATATATTTT.

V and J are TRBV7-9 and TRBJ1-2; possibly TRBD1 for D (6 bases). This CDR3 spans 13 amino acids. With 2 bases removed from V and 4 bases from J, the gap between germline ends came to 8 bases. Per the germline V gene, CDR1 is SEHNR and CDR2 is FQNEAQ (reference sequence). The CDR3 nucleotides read TGTGCCAGCAGCTTACAGGGGCTCTATGGCTACACCTTC. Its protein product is CASSLQGLYGYTF.

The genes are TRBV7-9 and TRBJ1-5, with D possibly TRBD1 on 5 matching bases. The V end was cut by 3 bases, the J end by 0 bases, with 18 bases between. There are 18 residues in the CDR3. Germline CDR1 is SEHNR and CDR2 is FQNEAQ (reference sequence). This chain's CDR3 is CASSFESGGRRSNQPQHF. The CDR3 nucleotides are TGTGCCAGCAGCTTTGAGTCGGGGGGAAGACGTAGCAATCAGCCCCAGCATTTT.

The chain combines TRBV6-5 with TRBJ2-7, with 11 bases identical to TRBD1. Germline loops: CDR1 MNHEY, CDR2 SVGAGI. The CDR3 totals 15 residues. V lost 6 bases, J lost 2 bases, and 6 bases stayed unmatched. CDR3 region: CASRWTGGHTYEQYF. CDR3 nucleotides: TGTGCCAGCAGATGGACAGGGGGCCATACCTACGAGCAGTACTTC.

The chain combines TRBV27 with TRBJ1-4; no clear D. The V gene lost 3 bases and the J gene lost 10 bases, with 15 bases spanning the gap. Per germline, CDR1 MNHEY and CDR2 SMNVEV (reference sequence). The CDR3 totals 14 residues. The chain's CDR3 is CASSFRTEARKLFF. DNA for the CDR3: TGTGCCAGCAGTTTCAGGACGGAGGCGAGAAAACTGTTTTTT.

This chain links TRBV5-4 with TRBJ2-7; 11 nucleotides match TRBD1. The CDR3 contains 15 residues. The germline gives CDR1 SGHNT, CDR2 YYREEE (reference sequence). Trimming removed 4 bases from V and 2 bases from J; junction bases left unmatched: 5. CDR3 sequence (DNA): TGTGCCAGCAGCATGGACAGGGGGCAAACCTACGAGCAGTACTTC. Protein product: CASSMDRGQTYEQYF.

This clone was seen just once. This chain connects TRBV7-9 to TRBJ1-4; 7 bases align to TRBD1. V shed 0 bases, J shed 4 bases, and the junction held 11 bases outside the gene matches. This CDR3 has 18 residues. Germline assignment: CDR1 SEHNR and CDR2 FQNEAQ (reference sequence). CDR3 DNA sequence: TGTGCCAGCAGCTTAGCGAGGGTAGAGGGGGCGGATAATGAAAAACTGTTTTTT. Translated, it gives CASSLARVEGADNEKLFF.

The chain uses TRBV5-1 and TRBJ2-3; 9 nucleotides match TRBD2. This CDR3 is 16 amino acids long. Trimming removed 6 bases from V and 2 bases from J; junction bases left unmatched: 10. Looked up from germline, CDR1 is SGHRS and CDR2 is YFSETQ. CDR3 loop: CASNQLSGGLTDTQYF. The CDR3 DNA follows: TGCGCCAGCAACCAACTCAGCGGGGGGCTCACAGATACGCAGTATTTT.

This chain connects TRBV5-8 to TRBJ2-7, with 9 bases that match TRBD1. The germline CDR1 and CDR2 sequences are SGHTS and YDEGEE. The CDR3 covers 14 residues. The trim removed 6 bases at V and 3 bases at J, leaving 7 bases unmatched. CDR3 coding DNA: TGTGCCAGCACGCTTCTGGGACAGGGCTACGAGCAGTACTTC. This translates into CASTLLGQGYEQYF.